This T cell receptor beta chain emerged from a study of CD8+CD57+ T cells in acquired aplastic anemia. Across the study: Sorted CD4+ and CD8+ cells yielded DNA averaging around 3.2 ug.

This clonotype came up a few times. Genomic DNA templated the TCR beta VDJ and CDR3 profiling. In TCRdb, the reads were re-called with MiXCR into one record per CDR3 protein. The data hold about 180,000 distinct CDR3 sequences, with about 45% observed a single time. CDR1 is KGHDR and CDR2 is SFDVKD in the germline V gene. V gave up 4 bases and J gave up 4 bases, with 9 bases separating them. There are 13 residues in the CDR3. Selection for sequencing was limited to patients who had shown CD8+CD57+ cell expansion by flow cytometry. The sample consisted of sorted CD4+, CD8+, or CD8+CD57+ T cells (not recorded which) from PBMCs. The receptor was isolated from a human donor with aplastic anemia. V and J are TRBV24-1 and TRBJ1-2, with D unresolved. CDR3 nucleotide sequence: TGTGCCACCAGTGAGACGGTCACCTATGGCTACACCTTC. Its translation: CATSETVTYGYTF.